This record covers a single TCR beta chain. The data belong to a study of blood T cell repertoires in COVID-19. Overall study: The United States, Italy and Spain provided the acute and convalescent COVID-19 samples. PBMCs, B-cell-depleted T cells, or T cells provided the cDNA or gDNA that made up the material.

Germline CDR1 and CDR2: SGHNT and YYREEE (reference sequence). J gave up 8 bases and V 5 bases, and 7 bases lay outside the gene matches. The CDR3 sequence is 14 residues long. Sequencing was performed with immunoSEQ multiplex PCR; in TCRdb, only in-frame clones are kept and a portion is missing. The sample has approximately 110,000 clones, approximately 82% seen once; the top ten hold roughly 20%. The chain recombines TRBV5-4 with TRBJ2-1; 10 positions agree with TRBD1. The TCR was taken from a woman in her sixties with acute or convalescent COVID-19. Sequencing was performed on peripheral blood. CDR3: CASRAGTGVHEQFF. The CDR3 DNA is TGTGCCAGCAGAGCCGGGACAGGGGTACATGAGCAGTTCTTC.